The 30 T cell receptor beta chains reported below all come from one sample, sequenced in a study of siplizumab effects on memory and regulatory T cells. Profiling relied on immunoSEQ multiplex PCR, and the TCRdb table lists in-frame clones only, not all of them. In the table there are 94,000 or so clones, 95% to 97% of which are singletons. Sequencing was performed on naive CD4+ T cells sorted from blood. These receptors all come from a human donor in good health.

The gene calls are TRBV5-1 and TRBJ2-3; 11 nucleotides match TRBD1. Per germline, CDR1 SGHRS and CDR2 YFSETQ. J lost 4 bases, V lost 2 bases, and 6 bases had no gene match. CDR3 length: 16 amino acids. The DNA of the CDR3 is TGCGCCAGCAGCTTCTGGGACAGGGGGTTCGCAGATACGCAGTATTTT. Translated: CASSFWDRGFADTQYF. Variable domain in full (rest from reference TRBV5-1 and TRBJ2-3): KAGVTQTPRYLIKTRGQQVTLSCSPISGHRSVSWYQQTPGQGLQFLFEYFSETQRNKGNFPGRFSGRQFSNSRSEMNVSTLELGDSALYLCASSFWDRGFADTQYFGPGTRLTVL.

This chain links TRBV4-1 with TRBJ2-6, with 7 bases lining up with TRBD1. The germline gives CDR1 MGHRA, CDR2 YSYEKL. Trimming took 1 base from V and 2 from J; bases not matched to a gene: 2. The CDR3 length is 16 residues. The CDR3 coding sequence is TGCGCCAGCAGCCAAGGAGACAGGGCTGGGGCCAACGTCCTGACTTTC. Protein: CASSQGDRAGANVLTF.

Concerning this clone: A junction boundary mismatches the germline segment, possibly from a read error. This chain uses TRBV5-1 with TRBJ2-7; possibly TRBD2 for D (5 bases). This CDR3 has 13 residues. Germline V gene sequence: CDR1 SGHRS, CDR2 YFSETQ. The CDR3 loop is CASTPGGRDEQYF. CDR3 sequence (DNA): TGTGCCAGCACCCCAGGCGGGCGGGACGAGCAGTACTTC.

This clone was seen a single time. The chain joins TRBV18 to TRBJ1-1; tentatively, D is TRBD1 (5 bases). The CDR3 is made up of 13 amino acids. V lost 6 bases, J lost 1 base, and 9 bases lay in between. CDR1 KGHSH and CDR2 LQKENI come from the germline V gene. The CDR3, as DNA: TGTGCCAGCTCTACAACAGGGAACACTGAAGCTTTCTTT. Translating gives CASSTTGNTEAFF.

CDR3 in amino acids: CASTPRTEWDYGYTF. The CDR3 DNA follows: TGTGCCAGCACCCCTCGAACAGAGTGGGACTATGGCTACACCTTC. The V call is TRBV4-2, the J call TRBJ1-2; D call uncertain. CDR3 length: 15 amino acids. Trimming pared 7 bases from V and 3 bases from J, leaving 18 bases between. From germline, CDR1 is LGHNA and CDR2 YNFKEQ.

V is TRBV21-1 and J is TRBJ2-7; TRBD1, as called in the table, went unchecked against the DNA. TRBV21-1 is shown as a pseudogene. The CDR3 covers 14 residues. The CDR3 sequence is CASRRMRQRYEQYF. The CDR3 coding sequence is TGTGCCAGCAGACGAATGAGACAGCGCTACGAGCAGTACTTC.

This clone was seen just once. This chain links TRBV9 with TRBJ1-6; D may be TRBD1 (5 bases). CDR1 is SGDLS, CDR2 YYNGEE, per germline. Trimming pared 0 bases from V and 7 bases from J, leaving 11 bases between. This CDR3 comprises 15 residues. Here the CDR3 reads CASSVATGPNSPLHF. CDR3 bases: TGTGCCAGCAGCGTAGCTACAGGCCCGAATTCACCCCTCCACTTT.

The chain employs TRBV7-2 and TRBJ2-5; D is undetermined. The germline gives CDR1 SGHTA, CDR2 FQGNSA. This CDR3 is 15 amino acids long. V lost 2 bases and J 0 bases, leaving 10 bases between the germline ends. Here the CDR3 reads CASSLMIRDQETQYF. The CDR3, as DNA: TGTGCCAGCAGCTTAATGATACGGGACCAAGAGACCCAGTACTTC.

The V gene is TRBV7-6, the J gene TRBJ2-7, with 9 bases lining up with TRBD1. This CDR3 region has 17 residues. V gave up 0 bases and J gave up 4 bases; unmatched junction bases: 10. Looked up from germline, CDR1 is SGHVS and CDR2 is FNYEAQ. CDR3 bases: TGTGCCAGCAGCTTAGCCAGACCCGGGACAGGGACATACGAGCAGTACTTC. Translated: CASSLARPGTGTYEQYF.

The chain has TRBV4-1 and TRBJ2-5, with 11 bases matching TRBD2. CDR3 length: 17 residues. With V trimmed by 0 bases and J by 2 bases, 5 bases remained unmatched. From germline, CDR1 is MGHRA and CDR2 YSYEKL. The chain's CDR3 is CASSQDSGTSGQETQYF. Written as DNA, the CDR3 is TGCGCCAGCAGCCAAGATTCCGGGACTAGCGGACAAGAGACCCAGTACTTC.

This rearrangement joins TRBV19 to TRBJ2-7; 8 positions agree with TRBD1. V lost 5 bases, J lost 0 bases, and 6 bases stayed unmatched. Germline V gives CDR1 LNHDA, CDR2 SQIVND (reference sequence). The CDR3 totals 15 residues. The CDR3 region is CASSWNRGSSYEQYF. The CDR3 DNA reads as TGTGCCAGTAGTTGGAACAGGGGGAGCTCCTACGAGCAGTACTTC.

The V call is TRBV4-1, the J call TRBJ1-4; D not certain. Germline-derived CDR1 and CDR2 are MGHRA and YSYEKL. The CDR3 runs to 15 residues. V was cut by 4 bases and J by 0 bases, with 9 bases left in between. CDR3 region: CASSRDGATNEKLFF. The CDR3 DNA is TGCGCCAGCAGCCGAGATGGCGCAACTAATGAAAAACTGTTTTTT.

This chain connects TRBV6-6 to TRBJ1-2; D not certain. The CDR3 consists of 15 residues. Trimming left V 0 bases short and J 8 bases short, with 16 bases between. CDR1 MNHNY and CDR2 SVGAGI come from the germline V gene (reference sequence). The CDR3 loop reads CASSYSSGRVRGYTF. DNA of the CDR3: TGTGCCAGCAGTTACTCGTCAGGACGGGTCAGAGGCTACACCTTC.

This clone was counted a single time. The chain uses TRBV10-2 and TRBJ2-3; unclear D gene. This CDR3 is built from 13 residues. Germline V gene data show CDR1 as WSHSY and CDR2 as SAAADI. The germline V and J ends were trimmed by 6 bases and 6 bases, with 13 bases remaining between them. The CDR3 sequence is CASSLQGGDTQYF. CDR3 bases: TGCGCCAGCAGCCTGCAAGGTGGGGATACGCAGTATTTT.

The chain uses TRBV5-1 and TRBJ2-3; 7 nucleotides agree with TRBD2. The junction had 8 bases not matched to a gene; V was cut back by 7 bases and J by 0 bases. CDR1 is SGHRS, CDR2 YFSETQ, per germline. This CDR3 has 15 residues. DNA of the CDR3: TGCGCCAGCCAAGGAGCGGGGAGTAGCACAGATACGCAGTATTTT. This gives the protein CASQGAGSSTDTQYF.

The chain joins TRBV2 to TRBJ1-5, with 10 bases lining up with TRBD1. Germline values: CDR1 SNHLY, CDR2 FYNNEI. V gave up 6 bases and J gave up 2 bases; unmatched junction bases: 1. The CDR3 length is 14 residues. CDR3 sequence reads: CASSGQGGNQPQHF. Written as DNA, the CDR3 is TGTGCCAGCAGCGGACAGGGGGGCAATCAGCCCCAGCATTTT.

This chain uses TRBV19 with TRBJ1-4; D might be TRBD1 (5 bases). Germline values: CDR1 LNHDA, CDR2 SQIVND (reference sequence). CDR3 length: 13 residues. V shed 6 bases and J shed 8 bases, with 13 bases lying between them. CDR3 coding DNA: TGTGCCAGTAGGAGGCATGGGGGGGAAAAACTGTTTTTT. This sequence encodes CASRRHGGEKLFF.

The V call is TRBV4-1, the J call TRBJ2-1, with 8 bases that match TRBD1. The CDR3 loop spans 13 amino acids. V lost 6 bases, J lost 5 bases, and 3 bases stayed unmatched. Germline loops: CDR1 MGHRA, CDR2 YSYEKL. The CDR3 loop reads CASRGTGDNEQFF. The CDR3 nucleotides read TGCGCCAGCAGAGGGACAGGAGACAATGAGCAGTTCTTC.

This chain links TRBV7-9 with TRBJ2-1; D is perhaps TRBD1 or TRBD2 (6 bases each). The CDR3 is made up of 16 amino acids. CDR1 and CDR2 from the germline V gene are SEHNR and FQNEAQ (reference sequence). V was shortened by 0 bases and J by 10 bases, with 19 bases between the two germline ends. The CDR3 sequence: CASSLAGGGARGEQFF. The CDR3 bases are TGTGCCAGCAGCTTAGCTGGAGGGGGTGCTCGGGGCGAGCAGTTCTTC.

The gene calls are TRBV7-9 and TRBJ2-2; TRBD1 agrees at 8 bases. The CDR3 totals 16 residues. V trimming: 2 bases; J trimming: 6 bases; junction bases outside the gene matches: 8. Per germline, CDR1 SEHNR and CDR2 FQNEAQ (reference sequence). In DNA form, the CDR3 reads TGTGCCAGCAGCTTAATTCTCGGACAGGGTTCCGGGGAGCTGTTTTTT. Translation: CASSLILGQGSGELFF. Full variable domain (outside the CDR3, taken from reference TRBV7-9 and TRBJ2-2): DTGVSQNPRHKITKRGQNVTFRCDPISEHNRLYWYRQTLGQGPEFLTYFQNEAQLEKSRLLSDRFSAERPKGSFSTLEIQRTEQGDSAMYLCASSLILGQGSGELFFGEGSRLTVL.

DNA for the CDR3: TGTGCCAGCAGCGTAACGGGACAGATAAATCAGCCCCAGCATTTT. Translating gives CASSVTGQINQPQHF. The chain employs TRBV4-2 and TRBJ1-5, with 7 bases lining up with TRBD1. This CDR3 has 15 residues. CDR1 is LGHNA, CDR2 YNFKEQ, per germline. The V and J ends lost 5 bases and 4 bases, in that order; junction bases with no gene match: 8.

This clone is a singleton in its sample. This rearrangement joins TRBV15 to TRBJ2-5; TRBD2 matches at 16 bases. The germline V gene has CDR1 LNHNV and CDR2 YYDKDF (reference sequence). The CDR3 runs 17 residues. V was pared by 4 bases and J by 4 bases, with 6 bases of the junction left unmatched. The CDR3 region has the DNA TGTGCCACCAGCACCGGGACTAGCGGGGGGGCCAGAGAGACCCAGTACTTC. The encoded protein is CATSTGTSGGARETQYF.

J is TRBJ2-7 and V is TRBV4-3; perhaps TRBD1 as D (8 bases). This CDR3 region has 13 residues. Germline V gene data show CDR1 as LGHNA and CDR2 as YSLEER. V lost 0 bases and J lost 9, with 12 bases in between. The CDR3 sequence is CASSQEYRGGQYF. The CDR3 DNA reads TGCGCCAGCAGCCAAGAGTACAGGGGGGGGCAGTACTTC.

The chain combines TRBV4-2 with TRBJ2-2, with D maybe TRBD2 (6 bases). V gave up 3 bases and J gave up 7 bases, with 6 bases separating them. This CDR3 spans 12 amino acids. Germline-derived CDR1 and CDR2 are LGHNA and YNFKEQ. The CDR3 sequence is CASSQGGGELFF. The CDR3 nucleotides read TGTGCCAGCAGCCAGGGGGGCGGGGAGCTGTTTTTT.

This clone was detected once. In nucleotides, the CDR3 is TGTGCCAGTGGAGTGGGGGGCCTAACCTACAATGAGCAGTTCTTC. This gives the protein CASGVGGLTYNEQFF. V is TRBV19 and J is TRBJ2-1; TRBD1 or TRBD2 may be the D gene (6 bases each). Trimming removed 8 bases from V and 2 bases from J, with 16 bases in between. Germline-derived CDR1 and CDR2 are LNHDA and SQIVND (reference sequence). CDR3 length: 15 amino acids.

The chain is built from TRBV18 and TRBJ2-5, with 7 bases identical to TRBD2. Germline V lookup: CDR1 KGHSH, CDR2 LQKENI. J gave up 4 bases and V 0 bases, and 8 bases lay outside the gene matches. The CDR3 has 16 residues. The CDR3 DNA follows: TGTGCCAGCTCACCACCGAATCGGGGGGATGTAGAGACCCAGTACTTC. As protein: CASSPPNRGDVETQYF.

This chain joins TRBV7-9 and TRBJ1-1; 7 bases map to TRBD1. The trim removed 1 base at V and 6 bases at J, leaving 2 bases unmatched. Per the germline V gene, CDR1 is SEHNR and CDR2 is FQNEAQ (reference sequence). The CDR3 sequence is 13 residues long. CDR3 in DNA: TGTGCCAGCAGCTTAGACAGGGGCTCTGAAGCTTTCTTT. Encoded protein: CASSLDRGSEAFF.

The V and J genes are TRBV29-1 and TRBJ1-5; D unclear. Trimming cost V 4 bases and J 5 bases, with 12 bases left between them. Per germline, CDR1 SQVTM and CDR2 ANQGSEA. The CDR3 extends over 13 amino acids. For the CDR3, the DNA is TGCAGCGTTGTATCTGGACCTTATCAGCCCCAGCATTTT. This codes for CSVVSGPYQPQHF.

This clone has only a few counts. The gene calls are TRBV28 and TRBJ1-6; D uncertain. CDR1 and CDR2 (germline): MDHEN, SYDVKM. Trimming stripped 3 bases from V and 9 bases from J, with 6 bases between. The CDR3 is 12 residues long. The CDR3 coding sequence is TGTGCCAGCAGTTTCTCGGGTTCACCCCTCCACTTT. This codes for CASSFSGSPLHF.

The CDR3 DNA follows: TGTGCCAGCTCCCCCATGGGGGGCGGGTGGTACTTC. This encodes CASSPMGGGWYF. The chain has TRBV18 and TRBJ2-7; the D gene could be TRBD1 or TRBD2 (6 bases each). This CDR3 is built from 12 residues. The V end lost 6 bases, the J end lost 12 bases, and 18 bases lay between the germline ends. Germline V lookup: CDR1 KGHSH, CDR2 LQKENI.